The 16 T cell receptor beta chains presented below share a single source sample, sequenced in a study of identical twins. TCRdb used MiXCR to reprocess the 5' RACE reads, holding one entry per CDR3 protein. The sample yields 200,000 to 250,000 distinct CDR3 sequences, 6% to 8.5% seen once. These sequences were also reported in another study, on yellow fever vaccine responses in identical twins.

Sequences were obtained from CD8+ T cells sorted from blood. Receptor source: a young woman in good health.

J is TRBJ2-5 and V is TRBV5-6; D could derive from TRBD1 or TRBD2 (5 bases each). This CDR3 is 15 amino acids long. Trimming stripped 4 bases from V and 5 bases from J, with 18 bases between. Germline V lookup: CDR1 SGHDT, CDR2 YYEEEE. The DNA of the CDR3 is TGTGCCAGCAGCGACGGGGCAGCCGGCCGGGAGACCCAGTACTTC. It specifies CASSDGAAGRETQYF.

This clonotype showed up just a few times. The chain couples TRBV6-1 to TRBJ1-1, with D unresolved. Trimming shortened V by 6 bases and J by 2 bases, and 13 bases separated the two germline ends. The CDR3 is made up of 14 amino acids. Germline CDR1 MNHNS, CDR2 SASEGT. The CDR3 reads CASRIQNINTEAFF. The CDR3 DNA follows: TGTGCCAGCAGGATACAGAATATAAACACTGAAGCTTTCTTT.

There are many counts of this clonotype. The chain has TRBV12-3 or TRBV12-4 and TRBJ2-1; D is unclear. The CDR3 is 15 amino acids. Deletions cut 7 bases from V and 0 bases from J, with 13 bases between. CDR3 protein: CASNTQESSYNEQFF. The CDR3, as DNA: TGTGCCAGCAACACGCAGGAAAGCTCCTACAATGAGCAGTTCTTC.

Details on this clonotype: Mismatch with germline at one junction end may stem from a read error. The chain has TRBV12-3 or TRBV12-4 and TRBJ1-3; D perhaps matches TRBD1 (6 bases). The CDR3 totals 13 residues. The CDR3 here is CDKRGQTDNTIYF. The CDR3 DNA follows: TGCGACAAACGGGGGCAGACGGACAACACCATATATTTT.

This clonotype was seen ten or more times. V gene TRBV27 combines with J gene TRBJ1-1; D is unclear. Trimming took 4 bases from V and 0 from J, leaving 6 bases between them. Germline V lookup: CDR1 MNHEY, CDR2 SMNVEV (reference sequence). The CDR3 extends over 13 amino acids. The CDR3 DNA reads TGTGCCAGCAGTTCCGGACTGAACACTGAAGCTTTCTTT. Its protein is CASSSGLNTEAFF.

This clonotype has a handful of counts. This chain connects TRBV29-1 to TRBJ1-2; 8 bases are shared with TRBD1. The V gene's germline CDR1 is SQVTM and CDR2 ANQGSEA. The junction had 24 bases not matched to a gene; V was cut back by 1 base and J by 2 bases. The CDR3 is made up of 21 amino acids. The CDR3 DNA sequence: TGCAGCGTTGAAGGTCGGTTCAGCGGGGACCCGGGACAGGCCGTAAACTATGGCTACACCTTC. This gives the protein CSVEGRFSGDPGQAVNYGYTF.

This chain connects TRBV13 to TRBJ1-5; D is uncertain. The CDR3 has 14 residues. Germline CDR1 is PRHDT and CDR2 is FYEKMQ (reference sequence). The V gene lost 2 bases and the J gene lost 6 bases, with 11 bases spanning the gap. The CDR3 nucleotides read TGTGCCAGCAGCTTATCCAGGACGGTTCAGCCCCAGCATTTT. Residues: CASSLSRTVQPQHF.

This chain uses TRBV12-3 or TRBV12-4 with TRBJ2-5; D not certain. The CDR3 has 13 amino acids. V lost 6 bases to trimming and J lost 1 base, with 9 bases between them. CDR3 nucleotide sequence: TGTGCCAGCAGCGTCGGATTCCAAGAGACCCAGTACTTC. Translated: CASSVGFQETQYF.

V gene TRBV12-3 or TRBV12-4 combines with J gene TRBJ2-5; possibly TRBD2 for D (5 bases). This CDR3 contains 15 residues. The germline V and J ends were trimmed by 6 bases and 2 bases, with 16 bases remaining between them. CDR3 DNA sequence: TGTGCCAGCAGCCCGATTAGGTCGGGGCAAGAGACCCAGTACTTC. It translates to CASSPIRSGQETQYF.

This chain connects TRBV28 to TRBJ1-1; D might be TRBD1 (6 bases). Germline assignment: CDR1 MDHEN and CDR2 SYDVKM. V was shortened by 1 base and J by 4 bases, with 13 bases between the two germline ends. CDR3 length: 15 amino acids. The CDR3 nucleotides read TGTGCCAGCAGTTTATACGGGGGCGCGGGCACTGAAGCTTTCTTT. This sequence encodes CASSLYGGAGTEAFF. The full variable domain, rest sourced from reference TRBV28 and TRBJ1-1, is DVKVTQSSRYLVKRTGEKVFLECVQDMDHENMFWYRQDPGLGLRLIYFSYDVKMKEKGDIPEGYSVSREKKERFSLILESASTNQTSMYLCASSLYGGAGTEAFFGQGTRLTVV.

This clonotype appeared a few times. The V gene is TRBV12-5, the J gene TRBJ2-5; D might be TRBD1 (5 bases). This CDR3 has 15 amino acids. Germline CDR1 and CDR2: LGHNT and FRNRAP. Trimming took off 5 bases at V and 3 bases at J, with 16 bases between the two ends. As DNA, the CDR3 is TGTGCTAGTGGTCCCACCCGGACAAACGAAGAGACCCAGTACTTC. This codes for CASGPTRTNEETQYF.

Only a few counts were recorded for this clonotype. V usage is TRBV7-2 and J usage is TRBJ2-1; D remains unclear. The CDR3 loop spans 16 amino acids. V dropped 3 bases and J dropped 0 bases, with 12 bases sitting between them. CDR1 and CDR2 from the germline V gene are SGHTA and FQGNSA. The CDR3 nucleotides are TGTGCCAGCAGCTTTGGTTGGGATCCCTCCTACAATGAGCAGTTCTTC. Protein sequence: CASSFGWDPSYNEQFF. The full variable domain, rest sourced from reference TRBV7-2 and TRBJ2-1, is GAGVSQSPSNKVTEKGKDVELRCDPISGHTALYWYRQSLGQGLEFLIYFQGNSAPDKSGLPSDRFSAERTGGSVSTLTIQRTQQEDSAVYLCASSFGWDPSYNEQFFGPGTRLTVL.

This clonotype was recorded a few times. The rearrangement joins TRBV29-1 to TRBJ2-5; 12 nucleotides align to TRBD2. Germline V gene lookup returns CDR1 SQVTM and CDR2 ANQGSEA. The CDR3 length is 14 residues. V shed 7 bases and J 2 bases; nucleotides not matched to a gene: 5. In DNA form, the CDR3 reads TGCAGCGCCAGACTAGCGGGGGCACAAGAGACCCAGTACTTC. This encodes CSARLAGAQETQYF.

The chain employs TRBV4-1 and TRBJ2-6, with TRBD2 matching 7 bases. J was trimmed by 0 bases and V by 0 bases; bases with no gene match: 14. This CDR3 is built from 21 residues. Germline CDR1 MGHRA, CDR2 YSYEKL. CDR3 loop: CASSQDEAGDWVSSGANVLTF. CDR3 coding DNA: TGCGCCAGCAGCCAAGATGAGGCGGGGGATTGGGTCAGCTCTGGGGCCAACGTCCTGACTTTC.

This clonotype has just a few counts. The chain has TRBV6-5 and TRBJ1-6; no reliable D call. Germline lookup yields CDR1 MNHEY and CDR2 SVGAGI. The CDR3 length is 15 residues. V lost 3 bases and J 8 bases, leaving 14 bases between the germline ends. CDR3 loop: CASSYGDSPHSPLHF. The CDR3 bases are TGTGCCAGCAGTTATGGGGATTCTCCCCATTCACCCCTCCACTTT.

This clonotype is medium-sized by share. CDR3 nucleotides: TGTGCCAGCAGCACCGGGACAGGGGACTACAATGAGCAGTTCTTC. It codes for CASSTGTGDYNEQFF. V and J are TRBV7-9 and TRBJ2-1; 10 bases are shared with TRBD1. Per germline, CDR1 SEHNR and CDR2 FQNEAQ (reference sequence). The CDR3 runs to 15 residues. With V trimmed by 5 bases and J by 3 bases, 4 bases remained unmatched.